A single sample is the source of the 20 T cell receptor beta chains below, sequenced in a study of blood T cell repertoires in COVID-19. The method was immunoSEQ multiplex PCR; TCRdb's version includes in-frame clones alone and lacks a portion of them. The table lists roughly 98,000 clones, around four fifths of them singletons. Input material: peripheral blood. The receptors shown here come from a woman between 70 and 85 years old with active or convalescent COVID-19.

This CDR3 reads CASSLATGAHTGELFF. The CDR3 DNA sequence: TGTGCCAGCAGCTTGGCCACAGGGGCCCACACCGGGGAGCTGTTTTTT. J is TRBJ2-2 and V is TRBV5-4; 7 bases match TRBD1. Germline CDR1 SGHNT, CDR2 YYREEE (reference sequence). This CDR3 has 16 amino acids. With V trimmed by 0 bases and J by 3 bases, 5 bases remained unmatched.

The rearrangement uses TRBV5-1 and TRBJ1-6; D gene ambiguous. V lost 2 bases, J lost 5 bases, and 11 bases lay in between. Germline V gene sequence: CDR1 SGHRS, CDR2 YFSETQ. CDR3 length equals 15 residues. For the CDR3, the DNA is TGCGCCAGCAGCTTCTTCCCCGGGGATAATTCACCCCTCCACTTT. Its translation: CASSFFPGDNSPLHF.

V and J are TRBV29-1 and TRBJ1-6, with D perhaps TRBD1 (6 bases). This CDR3 has 13 amino acids. The V gene's germline CDR1 is SQVTM and CDR2 ANQGSEA. Trimming removed 7 bases from V and 0 bases from J, with 7 bases in between. The CDR3 DNA sequence: TGCAGCGCCAGGGGCTCCTATAATTCACCCCTCCACTTT. It encodes CSARGSYNSPLHF.

The chain couples TRBV11-2 to TRBJ2-1; TRBD2 matches 10 bases. Germline V gives CDR1 SGHAT, CDR2 FQNNGV. CDR3 length: 17 amino acids. With V trimmed by 2 bases and J by 8 bases, 12 bases remained unmatched. The CDR3 region is CASSLKMPAGGPHEQFF. In nucleotides, the CDR3 is TGTGCCAGCAGCTTAAAAATGCCAGCGGGGGGGCCCCATGAGCAGTTCTTC.

A few counts support this clone. The rearrangement links TRBV24-1 to TRBJ2-3; 7 bases are shared with TRBD2. The germline gives CDR1 KGHDR, CDR2 SFDVKD. Trimming removed 2 bases from V and 3 bases from J; junction bases left unmatched: 1. This CDR3 region has 14 residues. CDR3 bases: TGTGCCACCAGTGATTCGGGAGGAACAGATACGCAGTATTTT. This gives the protein CATSDSGGTDTQYF.

The CDR3 reads CAVSEEFTDTQYF. CDR3 bases: TGTGCTGTAAGTGAGGAGTTCACAGATACGCAGTATTTT. The V and J genes are TRBV7-2 and TRBJ2-3, with D unclear. CDR3 length: 13 residues. Germline assignment: CDR1 SGHTA and CDR2 FQGNSA. Complete variable domain (other parts from reference TRBV7-2 and TRBJ2-3): GAGVSQSPSNKVTEKGKDVELRCDPISGHTALYWYRQSLGQGLEFLIYFQGNSAPDKSGLPSDRFSAERTGGSVSTLTIQRTQQEDSAVYLCAVSEEFTDTQYFGPGTRLTVL.

The J gene is TRBJ2-6, the V gene TRBV29-1, with TRBD1 identical over 10 bases. The CDR3 contains 18 residues. V gave up 2 bases and J gave up 0 bases; unmatched junction bases: 7. Germline V lookup: CDR1 SQVTM, CDR2 ANQGSEA. For the CDR3, the DNA is TGCAGCGTTGAAATGGGGACAGGGGTGCGCTCTGGGGCCAACGTCCTGACTTTC. Its protein is CSVEMGTGVRSGANVLTF.

This clone was recorded once. V is TRBV15 and J is TRBJ1-1; D is unclear. Germline CDR1 and CDR2: LNHNV and YYDKDF (reference sequence). The CDR3 extends over 16 amino acids. V shed 0 bases and J shed 6 bases, with 17 bases lying between them. The CDR3 loop reads CATSRDRGSVVAEAFF. The CDR3, as DNA: TGTGCCACCAGCAGAGATCGCGGCAGTGTGGTAGCTGAAGCTTTCTTT.

The chain combines TRBV5-4 with TRBJ2-3; 9 nucleotides match TRBD2. This CDR3 comprises 17 residues. Germline trimming cut 4 bases from V and 0 bases from J; bases unmatched to any gene: 9. Germline CDR1 SGHNT, CDR2 YYREEE (reference sequence). DNA of the CDR3: TGTGCCAGCAGCCGCGGGGGGGCGGCCCGTAGCACAGATACGCAGTATTTT. Encoded protein: CASSRGGAARSTDTQYF.

The genes are TRBV27 and TRBJ2-1; 10 bases fit TRBD2. Germline V gene lookup returns CDR1 MNHEY and CDR2 SMNVEV (reference sequence). CDR3 size: 13 residues. Trimming took 4 bases from V and 10 from J; bases not matched to a gene: 4. The CDR3 coding sequence is TGTGCCAGCAGTTGGCTAGCGGGGGAAGAGCAGTTCTTC. It yields the protein CASSWLAGEEQFF.

This CDR3 is CASSQRTGYEQYF. DNA for the CDR3: TGTGCCAGCAGCCAACGGACAGGTTACGAGCAGTACTTC. The V call is TRBV7-8, the J call TRBJ2-7, with TRBD1 identical over 7 bases. The V segment lost 5 bases and the J segment 4 bases; nucleotides outside the gene matches: 5. CDR3 size: 13 residues. Germline V CDR1 and CDR2: SGHVS, FQNEAQ.

This chain joins TRBV3-1 (or the pseudogene TRBV3-2) and TRBJ2-1; the D gene is possibly TRBD2 (5 bases). The V gene lost 0 bases and the J gene lost 8 bases, with 14 bases spanning the gap. Germline-derived CDR1 and CDR2 are LGHDT and YNNKEL (reference sequence). This CDR3 has 15 amino acids. CDR3 loop: CASSQERSREYEQFF. In DNA form, the CDR3 reads TGTGCCAGCAGCCAAGAAAGGTCGAGGGAGTATGAGCAGTTCTTC.

The gene calls are TRBV4-1 and TRBJ2-1, with 8 nucleotides matching TRBD1. CDR3 size: 16 residues. From germline, CDR1 is MGHRA and CDR2 YSYEKL. J lost 7 bases, V lost 4 bases, and 12 bases had no gene match. CDR3 coding DNA: TGCGCCAGCAGCCTAGTCGGGGCCAGGGGGCGGAATGAGCAGTTCTTC. Translated: CASSLVGARGRNEQFF.

The chain joins TRBV19 to TRBJ1-1; 10 bases are a match to TRBD1. J was trimmed by 2 bases and V by 10 bases; bases with no gene match: 10. This CDR3 is 15 amino acids long. From germline, CDR1 is LNHDA and CDR2 SQIVND (reference sequence). DNA for the CDR3: TGTGCCACTCGGGGGACAGGGGTGGGAAACACTGAAGCTTTCTTT. It specifies CATRGTGVGNTEAFF. The full variable domain, with the rest looked up from reference TRBV19 and TRBJ1-1, is DGGITQSPKYLFRKEGQNVTLSCEQNLNHDAMYWYRQDPGQGLRLIYYSQIVNDFQKGDIAEGYSVSREKKESFPLTVTSAQKNPTAFYLCATRGTGVGNTEAFFGQGTRLTVV.

The chain links TRBV5-4 to TRBJ2-7; 7 positions agree with TRBD2. CDR3 length: 17 amino acids. Germline trimming cut 0 bases from V and 0 bases from J; bases unmatched to any gene: 9. Germline V gene lookup returns CDR1 SGHNT and CDR2 YYREEE (reference sequence). The DNA for the CDR3 is TGTGCCAGCAGCTTGGCCGAAAAGCGGGGTGGCTCCTACGAGCAGTACTTC. This translates into CASSLAEKRGGSYEQYF.

The genes are TRBV6-5 and TRBJ2-7; 9 bases fit TRBD1. This CDR3 has 15 residues. From germline, CDR1 is MNHEY and CDR2 SVGAGI. V was pared by 5 bases and J by 12 bases, with 17 bases of the junction left unmatched. CDR3 loop: CASSRRPGTGYPWYF. CDR3 sequence (DNA): TGTGCCAGCAGTCGCCGCCCCGGGACAGGGTACCCCTGGTACTTC.

The chain joins TRBV5-1 to TRBJ2-7; 11 bases fit TRBD1. Trimming removed 4 bases from V and 11 bases from J; junction bases left unmatched: 8. This CDR3 has 13 residues. The germline gives CDR1 SGHRS, CDR2 YFSETQ. CDR3 bases: TGCGCCAGCAGCCCAAACGGACAGGGGGCAGAGTACTTC. It translates to CASSPNGQGAEYF.

The chain is built from TRBV5-1 and TRBJ1-1; D is uncertain. Trimming took 0 bases from V and 0 from J, leaving 6 bases between them. The CDR3 is 14 amino acids. The germline V gene has CDR1 SGHRS and CDR2 YFSETQ. The CDR3 protein is CASSLEQMNTEAFF. CDR3 DNA: TGCGCCAGCAGCTTGGAACAAATGAACACTGAAGCTTTCTTT.

This clone was detected a few times. The chain carries TRBV3-1 (or the pseudogene TRBV3-2) and TRBJ1-1; TRBD1 matches at 9 bases. CDR3 length: 14 amino acids. The germline V gene encodes CDR1 LGHDT and CDR2 YNNKEL (reference sequence). Trimming cost V 6 bases and J 5 bases; bases outside gene matches: 7. The CDR3 DNA follows: TGTGCCAGCAGTGTACAGGGGGCGCATACTGAAGCTTTCTTT. It yields the protein CASSVQGAHTEAFF.

This clone was found once. This chain connects TRBV6-2 or TRBV6-3 to TRBJ2-1; TRBD1 might be the D (5 bases). Germline V gives CDR1 MNHEY, CDR2 SVGEGT. The CDR3 spans 13 residues. Trimming removed 0 bases at V and 9 bases at J, with 9 bases between. DNA of the CDR3: TGTGCCAGCAGTTACTCGACAGTGAGTGAGCAGTTCTTC. This sequence encodes CASSYSTVSEQFF.